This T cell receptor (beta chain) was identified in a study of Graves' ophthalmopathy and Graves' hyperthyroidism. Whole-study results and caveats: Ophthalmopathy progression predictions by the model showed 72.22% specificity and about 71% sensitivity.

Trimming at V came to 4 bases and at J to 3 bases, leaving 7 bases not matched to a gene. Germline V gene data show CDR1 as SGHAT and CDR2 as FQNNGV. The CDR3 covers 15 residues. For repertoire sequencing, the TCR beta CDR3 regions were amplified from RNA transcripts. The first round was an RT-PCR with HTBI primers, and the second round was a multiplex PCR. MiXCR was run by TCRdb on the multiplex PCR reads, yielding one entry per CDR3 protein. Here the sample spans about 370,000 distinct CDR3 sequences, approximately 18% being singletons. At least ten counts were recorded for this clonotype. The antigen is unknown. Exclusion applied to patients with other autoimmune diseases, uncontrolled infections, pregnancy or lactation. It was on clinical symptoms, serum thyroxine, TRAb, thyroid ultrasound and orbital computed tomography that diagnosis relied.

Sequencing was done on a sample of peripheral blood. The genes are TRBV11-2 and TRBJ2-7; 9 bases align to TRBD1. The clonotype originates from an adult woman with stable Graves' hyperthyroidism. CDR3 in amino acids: CASSSYRGRSYEQYF. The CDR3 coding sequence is TGTGCCAGCAGCTCATACAGGGGGCGCAGCTACGAGCAGTACTTC.